The 2 T cell receptor beta chains given below trace back to one sample, sequenced in a study of cytomegalovirus exposure and HLA in healthy donors. PCR amplification relied on 60 Vbeta primers (plus 13 Jbeta primers). The protocol was immunoSEQ multiplex PCR, while the TCRdb copy is restricted to in-frame clones and leaves out a portion. Of over 100,000 clones in the sample, 79% were seen once. The sequencing sample was made of PBMCs. The receptors were sampled from a male donor in good health and CMV-seronegative.

The genes are TRBV29-1 and TRBJ2-7; TRBD1 agrees at 9 bases. The CDR3 runs 13 residues. Germline trimming cut 5 bases from V and 2 bases from J; bases unmatched to any gene: 4. CDR1 and CDR2 (germline): SQVTM, ANQGSEA. CDR3 protein: CSVPRDRAYEQYF. The DNA of the CDR3 is TGCAGCGTTCCCCGGGACAGGGCCTACGAGCAGTACTTC.

CDR3 amino acids: CASRGTGTWYTGELFF. In DNA form, the CDR3 reads TGTGCCAGCAGGGGGACAGGGACTTGGTACACCGGGGAGCTGTTTTTT. The genes are TRBV2 and TRBJ2-2; TRBD1 matches 9 bases. Germline-derived CDR1 and CDR2 are SNHLY and FYNNEI. V lost 6 bases to trimming and J lost 3 bases; unmatched junction nucleotides: 8. The CDR3 covers 16 residues.